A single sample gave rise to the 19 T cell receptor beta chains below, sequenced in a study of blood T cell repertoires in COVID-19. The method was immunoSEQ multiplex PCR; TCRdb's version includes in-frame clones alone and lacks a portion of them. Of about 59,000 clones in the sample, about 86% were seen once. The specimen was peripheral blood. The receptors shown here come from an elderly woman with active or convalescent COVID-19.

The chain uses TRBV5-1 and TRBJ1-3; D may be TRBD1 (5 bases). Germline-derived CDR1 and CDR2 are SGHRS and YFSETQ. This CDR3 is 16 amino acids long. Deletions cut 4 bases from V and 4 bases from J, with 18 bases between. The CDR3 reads CASSPGDGSEGNTIYF. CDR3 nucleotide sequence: TGCGCCAGCAGCCCGGGGGACGGATCGGAGGGAAACACCATATATTTT.

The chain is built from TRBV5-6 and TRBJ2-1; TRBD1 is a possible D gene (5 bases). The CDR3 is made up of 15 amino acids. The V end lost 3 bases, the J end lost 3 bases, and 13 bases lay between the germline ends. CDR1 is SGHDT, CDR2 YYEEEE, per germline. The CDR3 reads CASSSQGFYYNEQFF. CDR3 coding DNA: TGTGCCAGCAGCTCGCAGGGTTTTTACTACAATGAGCAGTTCTTC.

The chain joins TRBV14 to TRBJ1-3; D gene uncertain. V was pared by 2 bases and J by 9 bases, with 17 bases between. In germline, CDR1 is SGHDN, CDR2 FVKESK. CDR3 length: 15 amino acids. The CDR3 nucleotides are TGTGCCAGCAGCCAATTAAACCCTCAAGCGGGCACCATATATTTT. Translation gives CASSQLNPQAGTIYF.

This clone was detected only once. The CDR3 nucleotides read TGCGCCAGCAGCCCCGGACTAGCGGGGAACACCGGGGAGCTGTTTTTT. This codes for CASSPGLAGNTGELFF. The V call is TRBV5-1, the J call TRBJ2-2, with 11 bases aligning to TRBD2. CDR3 length equals 16 residues. The ends lost 4 bases at V and 1 base at J; junction bases unmatched: 3. The germline gives CDR1 SGHRS, CDR2 YFSETQ.

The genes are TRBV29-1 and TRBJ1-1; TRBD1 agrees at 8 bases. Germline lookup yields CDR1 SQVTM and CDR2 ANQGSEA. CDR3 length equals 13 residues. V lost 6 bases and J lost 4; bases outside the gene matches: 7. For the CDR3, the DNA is TGCAGCGTACACGGACAGGGAGGCACTGAAGCTTTCTTT. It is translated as CSVHGQGGTEAFF.

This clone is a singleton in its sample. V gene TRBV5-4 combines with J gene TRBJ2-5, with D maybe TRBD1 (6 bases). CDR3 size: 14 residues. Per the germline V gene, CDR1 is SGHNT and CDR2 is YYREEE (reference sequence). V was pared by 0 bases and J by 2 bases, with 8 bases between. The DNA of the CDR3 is TGTGCCAGCAGCTTGGTGGACAGACAAGAGACCCAGTACTTC. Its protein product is CASSLVDRQETQYF.

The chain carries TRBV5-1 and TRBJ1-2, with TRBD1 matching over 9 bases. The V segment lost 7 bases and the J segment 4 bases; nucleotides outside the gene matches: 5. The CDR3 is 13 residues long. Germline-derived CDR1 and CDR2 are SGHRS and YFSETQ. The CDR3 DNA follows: TGCGCCAGCGGAGGGACAGGGTCCTATGGCTACACCTTC. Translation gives CASGGTGSYGYTF.

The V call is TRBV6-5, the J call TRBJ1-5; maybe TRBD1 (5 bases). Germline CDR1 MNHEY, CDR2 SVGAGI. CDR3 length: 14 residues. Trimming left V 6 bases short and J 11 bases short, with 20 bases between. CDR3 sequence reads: CASRGDLSIMAQHF. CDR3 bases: TGTGCCAGCAGGGGGGACTTAAGTATAATGGCCCAGCATTTT.

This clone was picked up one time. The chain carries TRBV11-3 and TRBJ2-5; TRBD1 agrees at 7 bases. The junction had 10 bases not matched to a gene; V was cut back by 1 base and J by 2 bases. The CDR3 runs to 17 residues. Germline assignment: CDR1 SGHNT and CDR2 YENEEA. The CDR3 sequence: CASSLGLGTDTQETQYF. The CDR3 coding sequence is TGTGCCAGCAGCTTAGGCCTTGGGACAGATACTCAAGAGACCCAGTACTTC.

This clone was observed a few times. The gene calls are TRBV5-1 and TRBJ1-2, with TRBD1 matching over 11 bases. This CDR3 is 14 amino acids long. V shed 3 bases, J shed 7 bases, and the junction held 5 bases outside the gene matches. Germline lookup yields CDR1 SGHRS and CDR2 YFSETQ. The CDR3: CASSSGQGARGYTF. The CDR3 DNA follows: TGCGCCAGCAGCTCCGGACAGGGGGCTCGTGGCTACACCTTC.

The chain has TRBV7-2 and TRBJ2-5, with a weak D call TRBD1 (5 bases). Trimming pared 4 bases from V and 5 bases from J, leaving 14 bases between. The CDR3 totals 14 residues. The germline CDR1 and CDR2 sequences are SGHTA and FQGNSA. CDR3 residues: CASSSPVKGETQYF. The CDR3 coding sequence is TGTGCCAGCAGCTCCCCGGTAAAGGGGGAGACCCAGTACTTC.

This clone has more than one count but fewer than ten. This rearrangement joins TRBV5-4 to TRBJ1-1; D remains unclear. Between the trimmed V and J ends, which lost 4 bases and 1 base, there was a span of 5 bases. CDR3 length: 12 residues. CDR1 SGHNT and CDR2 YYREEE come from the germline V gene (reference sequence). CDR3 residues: CASSLPNTEAFF. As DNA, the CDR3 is TGTGCCAGCAGCCTCCCGAACACTGAAGCTTTCTTT.

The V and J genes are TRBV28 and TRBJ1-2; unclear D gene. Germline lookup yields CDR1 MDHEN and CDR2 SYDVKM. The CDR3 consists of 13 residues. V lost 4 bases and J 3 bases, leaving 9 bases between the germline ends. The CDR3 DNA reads TGTGCCAGCAGTTCGGGATTATACTATGGCTACACCTTC. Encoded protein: CASSSGLYYGYTF.

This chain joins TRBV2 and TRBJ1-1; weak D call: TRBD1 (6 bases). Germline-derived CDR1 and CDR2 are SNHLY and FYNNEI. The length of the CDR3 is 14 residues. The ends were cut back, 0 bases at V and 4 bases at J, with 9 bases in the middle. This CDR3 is CASSEAPGATEAFF. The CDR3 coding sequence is TGTGCCAGCAGTGAAGCGCCAGGGGCCACTGAAGCTTTCTTT.

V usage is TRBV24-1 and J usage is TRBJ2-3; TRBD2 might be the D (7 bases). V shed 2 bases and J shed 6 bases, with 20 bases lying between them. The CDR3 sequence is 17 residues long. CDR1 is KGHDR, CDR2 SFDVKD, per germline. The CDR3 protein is CATSDSTGPGGVDTQYF. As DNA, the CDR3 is TGTGCCACCAGTGATTCCACAGGGCCGGGGGGAGTCGATACGCAGTATTTT.

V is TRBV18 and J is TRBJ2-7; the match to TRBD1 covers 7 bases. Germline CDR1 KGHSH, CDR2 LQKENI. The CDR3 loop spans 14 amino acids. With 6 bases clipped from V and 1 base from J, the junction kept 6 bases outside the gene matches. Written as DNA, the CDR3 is TGTGCCAGCTCCTCGGGACAGACGTCCTACGAGCAGTACTTC. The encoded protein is CASSSGQTSYEQYF.

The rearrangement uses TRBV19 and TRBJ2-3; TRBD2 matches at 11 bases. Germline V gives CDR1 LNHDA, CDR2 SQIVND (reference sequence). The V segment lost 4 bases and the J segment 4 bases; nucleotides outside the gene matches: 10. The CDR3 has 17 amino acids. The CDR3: CASSKQVAGGLSDTQYF. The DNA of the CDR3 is TGTGCCAGTAGTAAACAAGTAGCGGGGGGGCTCTCAGATACGCAGTATTTT.

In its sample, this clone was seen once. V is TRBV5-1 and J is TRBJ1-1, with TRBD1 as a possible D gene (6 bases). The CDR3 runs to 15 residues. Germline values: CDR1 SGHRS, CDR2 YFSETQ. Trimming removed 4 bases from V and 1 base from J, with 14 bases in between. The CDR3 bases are TGCGCCAGCAGCGATGGGGGGGCCGGGAACACTGAAGCTTTCTTT. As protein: CASSDGGAGNTEAFF.

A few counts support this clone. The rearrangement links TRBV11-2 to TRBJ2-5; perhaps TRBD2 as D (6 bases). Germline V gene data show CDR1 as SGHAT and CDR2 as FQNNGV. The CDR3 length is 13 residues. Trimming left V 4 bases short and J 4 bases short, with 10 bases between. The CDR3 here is CASSWGVGETQYF. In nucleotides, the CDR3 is TGTGCCAGCAGCTGGGGGGTCGGAGAGACCCAGTACTTC.